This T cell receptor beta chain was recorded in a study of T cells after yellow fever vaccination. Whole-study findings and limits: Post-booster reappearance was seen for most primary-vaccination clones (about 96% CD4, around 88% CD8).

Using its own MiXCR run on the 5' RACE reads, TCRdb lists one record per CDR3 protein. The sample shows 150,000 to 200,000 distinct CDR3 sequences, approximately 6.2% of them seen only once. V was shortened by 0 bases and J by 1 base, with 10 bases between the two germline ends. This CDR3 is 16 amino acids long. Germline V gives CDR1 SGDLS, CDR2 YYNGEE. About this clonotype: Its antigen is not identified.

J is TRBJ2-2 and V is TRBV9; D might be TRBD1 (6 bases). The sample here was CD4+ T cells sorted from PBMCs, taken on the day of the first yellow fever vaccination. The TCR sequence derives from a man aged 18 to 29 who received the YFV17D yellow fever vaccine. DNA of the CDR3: TGTGCCAGCAGCGTAGGGGGGCAGTGGAACACCGGGGAGCTGTTTTTT. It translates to CASSVGGQWNTGELFF. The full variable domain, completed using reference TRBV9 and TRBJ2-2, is DSGVTQTPKHLITATGQRVTLRCSPRSGDLSVYWYQQSLDQGLQFLIQYYNGEERAKGNILERFSAQQFPDLHSELNLSSLELGDSALYFCASSVGGQWNTGELFFGEGSRLTVL.